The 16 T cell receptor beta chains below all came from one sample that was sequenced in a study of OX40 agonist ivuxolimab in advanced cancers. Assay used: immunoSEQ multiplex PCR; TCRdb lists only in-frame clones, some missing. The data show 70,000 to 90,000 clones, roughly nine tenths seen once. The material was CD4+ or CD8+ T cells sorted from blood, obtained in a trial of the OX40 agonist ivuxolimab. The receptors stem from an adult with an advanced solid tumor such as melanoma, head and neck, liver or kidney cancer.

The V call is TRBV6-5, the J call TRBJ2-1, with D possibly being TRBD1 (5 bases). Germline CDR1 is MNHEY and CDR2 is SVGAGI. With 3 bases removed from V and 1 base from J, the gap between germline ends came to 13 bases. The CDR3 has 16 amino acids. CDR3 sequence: CASSYIQGMSYNEQFF. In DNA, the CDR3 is TGTGCCAGCAGTTATATCCAGGGAATGTCCTACAATGAGCAGTTCTTC.

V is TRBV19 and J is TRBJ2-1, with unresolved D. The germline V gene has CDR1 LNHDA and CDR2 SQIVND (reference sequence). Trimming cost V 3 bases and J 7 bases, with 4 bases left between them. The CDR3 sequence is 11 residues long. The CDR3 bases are TGTGCCAGTAGTATTGATAATGAGCAGTTCTTC. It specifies CASSIDNEQFF. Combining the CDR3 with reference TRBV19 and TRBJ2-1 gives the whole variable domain DGGITQSPKYLFRKEGQNVTLSCEQNLNHDAMYWYRQDPGQGLRLIYYSQIVNDFQKGDIAEGYSVSREKKESFPLTVTSAQKNPTAFYLCASSIDNEQFFGPGTRLTVL.

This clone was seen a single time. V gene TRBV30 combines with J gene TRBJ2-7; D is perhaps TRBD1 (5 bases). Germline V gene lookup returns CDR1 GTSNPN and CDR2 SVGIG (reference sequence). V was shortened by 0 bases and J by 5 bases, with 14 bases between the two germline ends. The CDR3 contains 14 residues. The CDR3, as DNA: TGTGCCTGGAGTGTAGGGGTCCCGGCCCACGAGCAGTACGTC. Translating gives CAWSVGVPAHEQYV.

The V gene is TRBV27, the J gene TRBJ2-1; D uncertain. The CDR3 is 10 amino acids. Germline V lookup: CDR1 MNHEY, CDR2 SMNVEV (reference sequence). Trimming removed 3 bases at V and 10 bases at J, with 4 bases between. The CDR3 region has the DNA TGTGCCAGCAGTTTGTACGAGCAGTTCTTC. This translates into CASSLYEQFF.

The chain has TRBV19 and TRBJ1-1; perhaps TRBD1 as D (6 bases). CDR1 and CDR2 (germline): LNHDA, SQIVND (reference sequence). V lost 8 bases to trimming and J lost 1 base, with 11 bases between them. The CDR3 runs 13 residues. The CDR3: CASCPRGNTEAFF. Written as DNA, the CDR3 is TGTGCCAGTTGTCCCAGGGGGAACACTGAAGCTTTCTTT.

The chain's CDR3 is CASSAGLAGDNEQFF. The CDR3 DNA sequence: TGTGCCAGCAGCGCAGGACTAGCGGGGGACAATGAGCAGTTCTTC. This chain links TRBV11-2 with TRBJ2-1; 13 nucleotides agree with TRBD2. J was trimmed by 5 bases and V by 5 bases; bases with no gene match: 3. Germline V gene lookup returns CDR1 SGHAT and CDR2 FQNNGV. This CDR3 has 15 amino acids.

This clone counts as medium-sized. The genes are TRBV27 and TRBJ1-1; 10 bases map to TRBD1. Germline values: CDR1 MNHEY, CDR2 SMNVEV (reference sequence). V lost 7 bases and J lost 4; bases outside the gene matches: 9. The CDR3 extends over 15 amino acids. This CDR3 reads CASTNRGQGGTEAFF. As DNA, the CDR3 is TGTGCCAGCACCAACCGAGGACAGGGGGGCACTGAAGCTTTCTTT.

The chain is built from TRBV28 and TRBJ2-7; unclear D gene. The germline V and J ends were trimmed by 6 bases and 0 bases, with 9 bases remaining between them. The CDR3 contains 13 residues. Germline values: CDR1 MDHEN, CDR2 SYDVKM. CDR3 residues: CASRELLSYEQYF. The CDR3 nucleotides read TGTGCCAGCAGGGAACTACTCTCCTACGAGCAGTACTTC.

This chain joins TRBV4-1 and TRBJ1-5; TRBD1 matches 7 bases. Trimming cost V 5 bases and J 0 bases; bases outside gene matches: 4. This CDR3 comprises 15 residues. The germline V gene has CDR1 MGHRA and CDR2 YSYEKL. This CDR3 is CASSEDRLSNQPQHF. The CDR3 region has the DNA TGCGCCAGCAGCGAGGACAGGCTTAGCAATCAGCCCCAGCATTTT.

The CDR3 DNA reads TGTGCCACCAGACTAGCGGGCCTCCAAGAGACCCAGTACTTC. Translation: CATRLAGLQETQYF. This chain uses TRBV15 with TRBJ2-5; 9 nucleotides agree with TRBD2. Losses at the gene ends were 6 bases for V and 1 base for J; bases not matched to a gene: 3. Germline V CDR1 and CDR2: LNHNV, YYDKDF (reference sequence). CDR3 size: 14 residues.

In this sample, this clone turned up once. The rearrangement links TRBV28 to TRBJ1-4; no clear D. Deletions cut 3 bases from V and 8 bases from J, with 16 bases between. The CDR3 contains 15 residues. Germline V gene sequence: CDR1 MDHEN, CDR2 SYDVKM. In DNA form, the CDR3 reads TGTGCCAGCAGTTTGGTCCCCGATTTGGGGGAAAAACTGTTTTTT. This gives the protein CASSLVPDLGEKLFF. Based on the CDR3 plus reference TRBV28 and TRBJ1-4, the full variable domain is DVKVTQSSRYLVKRTGEKVFLECVQDMDHENMFWYRQDPGLGLRLIYFSYDVKMKEKGDIPEGYSVSREKKERFSLILESASTNQTSMYLCASSLVPDLGEKLFFGSGTQLSVL.

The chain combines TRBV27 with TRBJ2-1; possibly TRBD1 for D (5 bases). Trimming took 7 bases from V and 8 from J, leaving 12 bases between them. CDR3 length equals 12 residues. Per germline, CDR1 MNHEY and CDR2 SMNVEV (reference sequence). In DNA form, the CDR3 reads TGTGCCAGCAAGGCCCAAGGGGATGAGCAGTTCTTC. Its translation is CASKAQGDEQFF.

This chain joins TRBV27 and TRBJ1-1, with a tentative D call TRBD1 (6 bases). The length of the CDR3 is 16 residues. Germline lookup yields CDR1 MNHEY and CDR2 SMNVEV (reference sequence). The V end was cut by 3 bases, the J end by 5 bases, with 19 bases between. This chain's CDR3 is CASSFSAGEVSTEAFF. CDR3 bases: TGTGCCAGCAGTTTCTCCGCAGGGGAGGTGTCTACTGAAGCTTTCTTT.

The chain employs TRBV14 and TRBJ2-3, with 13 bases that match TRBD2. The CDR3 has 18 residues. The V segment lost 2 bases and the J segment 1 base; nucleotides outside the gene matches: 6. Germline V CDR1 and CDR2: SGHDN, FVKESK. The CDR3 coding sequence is TGTGCCAGCAGCCAATTTCTTGGACTAGCGGGGGGCACAGATACGCAGTATTTT. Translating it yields CASSQFLGLAGGTDTQYF.

The CDR3 is CASSLMGQDSGANVLTF. The CDR3 region has the DNA TGTGCCAGCAGTTTAATGGGACAGGACTCTGGGGCCAACGTCCTGACTTTC. The chain joins TRBV28 to TRBJ2-6; 8 bases align to TRBD1. After removal of 2 bases from V and 0 bases from J, the junction contained 3 bases not matched to a gene. Germline CDR1 reads MDHEN; CDR2 reads SYDVKM. The CDR3 contains 17 residues.

The CDR3 sequence: CAWSVIGEYEKLFF. The CDR3 region has the DNA TGTGCCTGGAGTGTCATCGGGGAATATGAAAAACTGTTTTTT. This chain connects TRBV30 to TRBJ1-4; no definite D call. Trimming shortened V by 0 bases and J by 6 bases, and 11 bases separated the two germline ends. Germline V gene data show CDR1 as GTSNPN and CDR2 as SVGIG (reference sequence). The CDR3 consists of 14 residues.